This section outlines one T cell receptor (beta chain) sequence together with its context. The antigen is not known. At one end the junction does not follow the germline gene, possibly because of a read error. The source of the sample is a study of cytotoxic CD8 clonotypes in ibrutinib-treated CLL. Data came from immunoSEQ multiplex PCR; TCRdb stores just in-frame clones and leaves some out. Of over 95,000 clones listed, about 53% are singletons. Study results and caveats: Under therapy, public clonotypes either contracted or stayed stable, and they were uncommon.

This CDR3 has 11 residues. Germline-derived CDR1 and CDR2 are SNHLY and FYNNEI. The V and J genes are TRBV2 and TRBJ1-1; D not resolved. The receptor was derived from a human donor with chronic lymphocytic leukemia. The sequencing here drew on PBMCs, taken after 24 months of ibrutinib treatment. The CDR3 protein is CASSALDLAVF. The CDR3 DNA is TGTGCCAGCAGTGCCCTGGACTTGGCCGTCTTT.